Presented here are 8 T cell receptor beta chains from one specimen sequenced in a study of T-cell memory formation after mild COVID-19. TCRdb re-derived calls from the 5' RACE reads in MiXCR, one entry per CDR3 protein. The table shows about 430,000 distinct CDR3 sequences, with approximately 19% occurring only once. Input material: PBMCs or a T cell subset sorted from them (not recorded which). The receptor set was obtained from a man aged 18 to 29 who had mild COVID-19 (a few samples of this study predate the infection). Cell type and time point are not known.

The CDR3 loop reads CASSLPSPKAGELFF. In DNA form, the CDR3 reads TGTGCCAGCAGCTTACCGTCACCCAAGGCCGGGGAGCTGTTTTTT. V is TRBV7-3 and J is TRBJ2-2; D remains ambiguous. Trimming stripped 2 bases from V and 6 bases from J, with 13 bases between. Germline assignment: CDR1 SGHTA and CDR2 FQGTGA. This CDR3 spans 15 amino acids.

The rearrangement joins TRBV16 to TRBJ1-5; maybe TRBD1 (5 bases). CDR3 length: 17 residues. Germline V gene data show CDR1 as KGHSY and CDR2 as FQNENV. Between the trimmed V and J ends, which lost 3 bases and 1 base, there was a span of 16 bases. For the CDR3, the DNA is TGTGCCAGCAGCCAGGACCGGGGGTTGAGGAGCAATCAGCCCCAGCATTTT. This sequence encodes CASSQDRGLRSNQPQHF.

This clonotype has more than one count but fewer than ten. The gene calls are TRBV4-3 and TRBJ1-1; D gene unclear. The V end lost 0 bases, the J end lost 5 bases, and 7 bases lay between the germline ends. Germline V lookup: CDR1 LGHNA, CDR2 YSLEER. The CDR3 spans 13 residues. This CDR3 is CASSQDAPTEAFF. The CDR3 DNA sequence: TGCGCCAGCAGCCAAGATGCACCAACTGAAGCTTTCTTT.

J is TRBJ1-1 and V is TRBV7-2; D remains ambiguous. Germline CDR1 is SGHTA and CDR2 is FQGNSA. With 5 bases removed from V and 6 bases from J, the gap between germline ends came to 13 bases. The CDR3 is 13 amino acids. CDR3 DNA sequence: TGTGCCAGCAGCCGAAGGGAATTCCCTGAAGCTTTCTTT. Translated: CASSRREFPEAFF.

This clonotype was detected only a few times. V usage is TRBV5-1 and J usage is TRBJ1-2, with D possibly being TRBD1 (5 bases). V dropped 1 base and J dropped 7 bases, with 14 bases sitting between them. This CDR3 has 14 residues. Germline V CDR1 and CDR2: SGHRS, YFSETQ. CDR3 amino acids: CASSLRRGSSGYTF. The CDR3 nucleotides read TGCGCCAGCAGCTTGCGACGGGGGAGCTCTGGCTACACCTTC.

The sample holds a few counts of this clonotype. This chain uses TRBV7-2 with TRBJ1-1, with D perhaps TRBD1 (5 bases). The CDR3 has 15 amino acids. Trimming removed 5 bases from V and 4 bases from J, with 17 bases in between. Germline lookup yields CDR1 SGHTA and CDR2 FQGNSA. In DNA, the CDR3 is TGTGCCAGCAGCCTCCCAGGGTTTCGCGGCACTGAAGCTTTCTTT. Amino acid sequence: CASSLPGFRGTEAFF.

The rearrangement links TRBV6-1 to TRBJ1-1; no clear D. Trimming took 2 bases from V and 1 from J, leaving 17 bases between them. This CDR3 has 17 residues. Germline CDR1 reads MNHNS; CDR2 reads SASEGT. CDR3 region: CASSERGISRPNTEAFF. The CDR3 DNA reads TGTGCCAGCAGTGAACGAGGGATCTCCAGACCGAACACTGAAGCTTTCTTT.

This sequence joins TRBV6-6 and TRBJ1-4; D is uncertain. CDR3 length equals 14 residues. Deletions cut 2 bases from V and 6 bases from J, with 10 bases between. Germline lookup yields CDR1 MNHNY and CDR2 SVGAGI (reference sequence). The CDR3 DNA is TGTGCCAGCAGTTACCGGGCCTACTATGAAAAACTGTTTTTT. Amino acids: CASSYRAYYEKLFF.